Included here is one T cell receptor beta chain sequence, with context. Germline V gives CDR1 MNHEY, CDR2 SVGAGI. Losses at the gene ends were 9 bases for V and 2 bases for J; bases not matched to a gene: 5. The CDR3 extends over 13 amino acids. The sample comes from a study of beta chain features in type 1 diabetes. Expressed TCRB transcripts were sequenced because the isolated RNA had all been reverse transcribed beforehand. Assay: immunoSEQ multiplex PCR; the TCRdb copy retains only in-frame clones and omits some. The sample contains tens of thousands of clones, over 50% of which appear only once. The chain combines TRBV6-5 with TRBJ1-1, with 8 bases fitting TRBD1. Sequencing input: Tregs from blood. The receptor comes from a woman in her late teens or twenties in good health. The CDR3 DNA reads as TGTGCCAGTGAGGGACAGGTTAACACTGAAGCTTTCTTT. It encodes CASEGQVNTEAFF.